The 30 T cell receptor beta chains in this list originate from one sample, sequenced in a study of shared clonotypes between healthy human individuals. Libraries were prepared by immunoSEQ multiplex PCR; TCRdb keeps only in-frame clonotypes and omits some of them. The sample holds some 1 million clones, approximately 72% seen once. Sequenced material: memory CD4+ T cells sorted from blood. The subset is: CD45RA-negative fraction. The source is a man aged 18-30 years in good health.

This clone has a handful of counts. The CDR3 loop reads CASSQVGDTEAFF. CDR3 in DNA: TGTGCCAGCAGCCAAGTGGGAGACACTGAAGCTTTCTTT. V and J are TRBV4-2 and TRBJ1-1; no firm D call. The CDR3 runs 13 residues. V was cut by 1 base and J by 3 bases, with 6 bases left in between. Germline lookup yields CDR1 LGHNA and CDR2 YNFKEQ.

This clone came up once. The CDR3 sequence is CASSLNSQETQYF. The CDR3, as DNA: TGTGCCAGCAGTTTGAACTCTCAAGAGACCCAGTACTTC. The chain employs TRBV2 and TRBJ2-5; D uncertain. The CDR3 is 13 residues long. V was pared by 5 bases and J by 2 bases, with 9 bases between. Germline V CDR1 and CDR2: SNHLY, FYNNEI.

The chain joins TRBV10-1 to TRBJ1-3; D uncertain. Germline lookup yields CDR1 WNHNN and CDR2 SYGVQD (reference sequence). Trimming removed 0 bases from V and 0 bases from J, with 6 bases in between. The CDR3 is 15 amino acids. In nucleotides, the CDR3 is TGCGCCAGCAGTGAGTCGTCGCTCTCTGGAAACACCATATATTTT. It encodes CASSESSLSGNTIYF.

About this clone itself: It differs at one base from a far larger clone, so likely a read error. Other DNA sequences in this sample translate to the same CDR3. CDR3 sequence reads: CASSLGDYGYTF. CDR3 nucleotide sequence: TGCGCCAGCAGCCTGGGGGACTATGGCTACACCTTC. This sequence joins TRBV5-1 and TRBJ1-2, with D perhaps TRBD1 (5 bases). The CDR3 consists of 12 residues. Trimming cost V 4 bases and J 3 bases, with 7 bases left between them. Germline V gene sequence: CDR1 SGHRS, CDR2 YFSETQ.

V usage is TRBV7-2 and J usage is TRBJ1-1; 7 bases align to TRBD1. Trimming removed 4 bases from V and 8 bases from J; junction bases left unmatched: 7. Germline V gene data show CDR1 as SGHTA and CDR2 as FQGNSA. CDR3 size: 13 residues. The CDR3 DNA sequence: TGTGCCAGCAGCTGGAACAGGGGTCTCGAAGCTTTCTTT. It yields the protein CASSWNRGLEAFF.

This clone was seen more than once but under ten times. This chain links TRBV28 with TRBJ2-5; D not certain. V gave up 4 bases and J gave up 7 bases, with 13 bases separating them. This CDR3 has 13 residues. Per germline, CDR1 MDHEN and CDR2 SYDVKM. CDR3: CASSSGPSGTQYF. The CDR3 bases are TGTGCCAGCAGTTCCGGGCCCTCGGGGACCCAGTACTTC.

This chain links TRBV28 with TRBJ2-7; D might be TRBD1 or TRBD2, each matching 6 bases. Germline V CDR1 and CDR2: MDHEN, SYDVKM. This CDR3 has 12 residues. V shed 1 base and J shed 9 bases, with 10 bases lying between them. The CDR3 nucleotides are TGTGCCAGCAGTTTATCCTGGGGGGCGCAGTACTTC. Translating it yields CASSLSWGAQYF.

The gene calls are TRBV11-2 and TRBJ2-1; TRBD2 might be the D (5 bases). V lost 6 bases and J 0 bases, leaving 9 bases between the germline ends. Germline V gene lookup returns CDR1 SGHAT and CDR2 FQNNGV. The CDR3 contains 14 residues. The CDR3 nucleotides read TGTGCCAGCAGAGTTGGGAGCTCCTACAATGAGCAGTTCTTC. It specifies CASRVGSSYNEQFF. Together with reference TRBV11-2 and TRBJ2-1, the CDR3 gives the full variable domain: EAGVAQSPRYKIIEKRQSVAFWCNPISGHATLYWYQQILGQGPKLLIQFQNNGVVDDSQLPKDRFSAERLKGVDSTLKIQPAKLEDSAVYLCASRVGSSYNEQFFGPGTRLTVL.

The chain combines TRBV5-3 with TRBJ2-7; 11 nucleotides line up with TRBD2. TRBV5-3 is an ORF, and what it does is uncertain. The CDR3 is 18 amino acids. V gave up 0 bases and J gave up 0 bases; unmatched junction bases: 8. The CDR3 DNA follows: TGTGCCAGAAGCTTGGTAACTAGCGGGGGACCCAGCTCCTACGAGCAGTACTTC. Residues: CARSLVTSGGPSSYEQYF.

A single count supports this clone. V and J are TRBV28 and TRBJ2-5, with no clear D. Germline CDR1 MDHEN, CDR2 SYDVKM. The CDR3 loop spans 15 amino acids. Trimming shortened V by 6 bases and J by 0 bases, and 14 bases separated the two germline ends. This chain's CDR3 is CASRHNRWYQETQYF. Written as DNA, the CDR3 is TGTGCCAGCAGACACAATCGGTGGTACCAAGAGACCCAGTACTTC.

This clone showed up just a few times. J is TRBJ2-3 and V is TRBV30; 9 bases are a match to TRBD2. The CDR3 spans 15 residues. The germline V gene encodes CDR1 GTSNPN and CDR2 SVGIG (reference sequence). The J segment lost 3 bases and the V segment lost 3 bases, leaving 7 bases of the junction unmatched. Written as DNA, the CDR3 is TGTGCCTGGAGCCAATTAGCGGGAGTGACAGATACGCAGTATTTT. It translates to CAWSQLAGVTDTQYF.

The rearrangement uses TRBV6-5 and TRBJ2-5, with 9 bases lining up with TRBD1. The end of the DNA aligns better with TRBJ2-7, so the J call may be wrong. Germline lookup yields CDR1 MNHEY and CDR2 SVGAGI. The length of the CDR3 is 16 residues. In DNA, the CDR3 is TGTGCCAGCAGTTACCGCCATGGGACAGGGATCTACGAGCAGTACTTC. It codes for CASSYRHGTGIYEQYF.

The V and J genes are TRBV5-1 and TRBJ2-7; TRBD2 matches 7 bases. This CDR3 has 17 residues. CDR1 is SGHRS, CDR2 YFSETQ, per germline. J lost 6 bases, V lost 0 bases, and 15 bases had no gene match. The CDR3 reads CASSLGTSRAGGTEQYF. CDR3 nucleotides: TGCGCCAGCAGCTTGGGGACTAGTCGCGCCGGGGGGACCGAGCAGTACTTC. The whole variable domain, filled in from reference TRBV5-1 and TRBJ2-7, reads KAGVTQTPRYLIKTRGQQVTLSCSPISGHRSVSWYQQTPGQGLQFLFEYFSETQRNKGNFPGRFSGRQFSNSRSEMNVSTLELGDSALYLCASSLGTSRAGGTEQYFGPGTRLTVT.

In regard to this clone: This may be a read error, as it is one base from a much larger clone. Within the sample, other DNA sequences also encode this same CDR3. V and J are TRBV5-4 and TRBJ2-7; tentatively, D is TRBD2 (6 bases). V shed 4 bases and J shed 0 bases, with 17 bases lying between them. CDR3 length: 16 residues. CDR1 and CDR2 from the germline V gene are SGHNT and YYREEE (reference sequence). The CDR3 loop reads CASSPGIGSNSYEQYF. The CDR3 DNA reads TGTGCCAGCAGCCCCGGAATCGGGAGCAACTCCTACGAGCAGTACTTC.

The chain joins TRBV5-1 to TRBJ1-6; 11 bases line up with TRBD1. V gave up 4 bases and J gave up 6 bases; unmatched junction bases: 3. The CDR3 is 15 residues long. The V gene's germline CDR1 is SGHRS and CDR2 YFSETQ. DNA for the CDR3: TGCGCCAGCAGCACCGGGACAGGGGGTAATTCACCCCTCCACTTT. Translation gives CASSTGTGGNSPLHF.

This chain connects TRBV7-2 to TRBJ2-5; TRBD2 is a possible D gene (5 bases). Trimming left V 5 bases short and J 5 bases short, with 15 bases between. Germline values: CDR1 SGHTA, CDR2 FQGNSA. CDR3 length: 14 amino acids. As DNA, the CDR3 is TGTGCCAGCAGCCCCCGAGGGCTAGGGGAGACCCAGTACTTC. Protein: CASSPRGLGETQYF.

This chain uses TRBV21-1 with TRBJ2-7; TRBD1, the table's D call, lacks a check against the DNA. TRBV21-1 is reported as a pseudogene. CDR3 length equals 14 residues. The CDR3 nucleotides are TGTGCCAGCATCCATCCCCAGGGGCTAAGAGAGCAGTACTTC. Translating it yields CASIHPQGLREQYF.

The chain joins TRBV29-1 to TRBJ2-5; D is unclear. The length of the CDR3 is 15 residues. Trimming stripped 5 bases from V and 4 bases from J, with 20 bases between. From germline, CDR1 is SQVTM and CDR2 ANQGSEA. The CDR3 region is CSVLSGQRKLETQYF. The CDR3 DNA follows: TGCAGCGTTCTATCTGGCCAGCGAAAGTTAGAGACCCAGTACTTC.

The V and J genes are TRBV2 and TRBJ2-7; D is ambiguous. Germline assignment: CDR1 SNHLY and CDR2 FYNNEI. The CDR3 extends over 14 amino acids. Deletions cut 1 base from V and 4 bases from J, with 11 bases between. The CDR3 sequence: CASSEGPPVYEQYF. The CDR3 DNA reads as TGTGCCAGCAGTGAAGGTCCTCCGGTTTACGAGCAGTACTTC.

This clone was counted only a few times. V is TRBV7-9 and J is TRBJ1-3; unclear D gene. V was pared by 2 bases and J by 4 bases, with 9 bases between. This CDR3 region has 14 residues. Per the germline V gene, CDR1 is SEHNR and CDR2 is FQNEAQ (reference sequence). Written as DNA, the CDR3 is TGTGCCAGCAGCTTACAACAGACAGGAAACACCATATATTTT. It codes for CASSLQQTGNTIYF.

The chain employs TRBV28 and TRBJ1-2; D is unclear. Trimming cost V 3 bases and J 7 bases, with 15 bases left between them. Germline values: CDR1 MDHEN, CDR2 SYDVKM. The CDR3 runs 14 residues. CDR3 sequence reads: CASSLRQYLGGYTF. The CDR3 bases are TGTGCCAGCAGTTTGCGCCAATATCTCGGTGGCTACACCTTC.

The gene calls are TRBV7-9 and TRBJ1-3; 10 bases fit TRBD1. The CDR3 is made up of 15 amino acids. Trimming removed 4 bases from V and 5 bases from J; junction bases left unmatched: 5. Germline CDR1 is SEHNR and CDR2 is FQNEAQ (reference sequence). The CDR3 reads CASSSRDRGRNTIYF. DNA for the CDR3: TGTGCCAGCAGCTCAAGGGACAGGGGAAGAAACACCATATATTTT.

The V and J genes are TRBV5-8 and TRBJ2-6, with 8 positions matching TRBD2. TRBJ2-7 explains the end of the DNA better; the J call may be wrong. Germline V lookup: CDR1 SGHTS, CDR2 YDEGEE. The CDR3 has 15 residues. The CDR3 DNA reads TGTGCCAGCAGCTTGGGCAGCGGGAGATGGTTCGAGCAGTACTTC. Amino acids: CASSLGSGRWFEQYF.

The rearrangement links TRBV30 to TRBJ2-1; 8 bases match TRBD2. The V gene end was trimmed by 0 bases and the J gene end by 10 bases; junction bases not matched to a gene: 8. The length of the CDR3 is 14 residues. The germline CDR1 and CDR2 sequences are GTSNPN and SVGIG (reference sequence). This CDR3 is CAWSVTLAGKEQFF. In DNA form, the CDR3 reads TGTGCCTGGAGTGTAACCCTAGCGGGTAAGGAGCAGTTCTTC.

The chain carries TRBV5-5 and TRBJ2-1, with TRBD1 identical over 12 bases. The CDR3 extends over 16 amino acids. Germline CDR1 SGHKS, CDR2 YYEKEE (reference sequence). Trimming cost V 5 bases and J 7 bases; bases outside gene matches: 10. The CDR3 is CASRTPGQGAGNEQFF. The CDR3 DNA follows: TGTGCCAGCAGGACTCCGGGACAGGGGGCAGGTAATGAGCAGTTCTTC.

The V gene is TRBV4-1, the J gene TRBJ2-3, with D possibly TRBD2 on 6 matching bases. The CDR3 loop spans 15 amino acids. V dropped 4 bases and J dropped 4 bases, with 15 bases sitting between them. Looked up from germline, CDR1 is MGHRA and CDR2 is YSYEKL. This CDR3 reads CASSLLGSSADTQYF. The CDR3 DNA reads TGCGCCAGCAGCCTCTTAGGTTCTAGCGCAGATACGCAGTATTTT.

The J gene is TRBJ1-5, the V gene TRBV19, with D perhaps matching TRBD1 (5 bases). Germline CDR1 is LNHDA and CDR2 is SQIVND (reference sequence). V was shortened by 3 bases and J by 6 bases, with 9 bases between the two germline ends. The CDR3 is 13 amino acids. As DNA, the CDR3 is TGTGCCAGTAGTATGGGAGGGGTTCAGCCCCAGCATTTT. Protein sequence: CASSMGGVQPQHF.

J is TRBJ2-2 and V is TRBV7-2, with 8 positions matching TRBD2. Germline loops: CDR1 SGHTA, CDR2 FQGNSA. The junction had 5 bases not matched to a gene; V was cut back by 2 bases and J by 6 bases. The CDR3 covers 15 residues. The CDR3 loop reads CASSLTSGIPGELFF. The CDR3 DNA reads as TGTGCCAGCAGCTTAACTAGCGGTATTCCCGGGGAGCTGTTTTTT.

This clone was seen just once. The CDR3, as DNA: TGTGCCAGCAGCTTAGATGTGACTAGCTGGAACGAGCAGTACTTC. This sequence encodes CASSLDVTSWNEQYF. V is TRBV7-2 and J is TRBJ2-7, with 7 bases that match TRBD2. This CDR3 is built from 15 residues. In germline, CDR1 is SGHTA, CDR2 FQGNSA. J gave up 5 bases and V 1 base, and 8 bases lay outside the gene matches. The full variable domain, with the rest looked up from reference TRBV7-2 and TRBJ2-7, is GAGVSQSPSNKVTEKGKDVELRCDPISGHTALYWYRQSLGQGLEFLIYFQGNSAPDKSGLPSDRFSAERTGGSVSTLTIQRTQQEDSAVYLCASSLDVTSWNEQYFGPGTRLTVT.

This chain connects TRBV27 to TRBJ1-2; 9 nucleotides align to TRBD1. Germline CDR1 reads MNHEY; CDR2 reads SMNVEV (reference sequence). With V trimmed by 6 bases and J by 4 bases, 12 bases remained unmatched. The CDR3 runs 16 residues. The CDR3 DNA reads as TGTGCCAGCAGCTTAACCCCGGGACAGGGAGGCTATGGCTACACCTTC. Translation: CASSLTPGQGGYGYTF.